One sample yielded the 21 T cell receptor beta chains listed below, sequenced in a study of blood T cell repertoires in COVID-19. Sequencing used immunoSEQ multiplex PCR; TCRdb keeps in-frame clones, though not all of them. Among around 120,000 clones listed, about 80% were seen once. Sequences were obtained from peripheral blood. These TCRs come from a man aged 65-85 years with active or convalescent COVID-19.

The rearrangement joins TRBV9 to TRBJ2-1, with 7 bases that match TRBD2. Trimming at V came to 0 bases and at J to 4 bases, leaving 4 bases not matched to a gene. Germline V gene data show CDR1 as SGDLS and CDR2 as YYNGEE. CDR3 length equals 15 residues. CDR3: CASSVGGGRYNEQFF. The DNA of the CDR3 is TGTGCCAGCAGCGTAGGAGGCGGGAGATACAATGAGCAGTTCTTC.

The table lists this clone with a count of one. The V gene is TRBV6-2 or TRBV6-3, the J gene TRBJ1-5, with unresolved D. Trimming removed 4 bases at V and 2 bases at J, with 9 bases between. This CDR3 is built from 14 residues. From germline, CDR1 is MNHEY and CDR2 SVGEGT. In DNA, the CDR3 is TGTGCCAGCAGTTCTATCGGTGGCAATCAGCCCCAGCATTTT. Its protein product is CASSSIGGNQPQHF.

The chain uses TRBV30 and TRBJ1-6; 10 positions agree with TRBD1. CDR3 length: 15 amino acids. Germline values: CDR1 GTSNPN, CDR2 SVGIG (reference sequence). Trimming took 2 bases from V and 10 from J; bases not matched to a gene: 8. The CDR3 DNA sequence: TGTGCCTGGAGTACCGGGACAGGGGCCTTCTCACCCCTCCACTTT. Translating gives CAWSTGTGAFSPLHF.

The chain links TRBV6-6 to TRBJ1-1, with D possibly matching TRBD1 (5 bases). The germline V gene has CDR1 MNHNY and CDR2 SVGAGI (reference sequence). This CDR3 has 13 amino acids. The V gene lost 10 bases and the J gene lost 1 base, with 13 bases spanning the gap. In nucleotides, the CDR3 is TGTGCCATCAACCGCGGGGGGAACACTGAAGCTTTCTTT. It yields the protein CAINRGGNTEAFF.

The table lists this clone with a few counts. This chain connects TRBV28 to TRBJ1-2; TRBD1 is a possible D gene (6 bases). The V end lost 8 bases, the J end lost 9 bases, and 16 bases lay between the germline ends. The CDR3 contains 12 residues. The germline CDR1 and CDR2 sequences are MDHEN and SYDVKM. The CDR3 region is CASRAQGLRYTF. CDR3 sequence (DNA): TGTGCCAGCCGCGCCCAGGGGTTGCGCTACACCTTC.

The chain links TRBV24-1 to TRBJ2-5; 9 bases match TRBD1. With 0 bases clipped from V and 4 bases from J, the junction kept 5 bases outside the gene matches. This CDR3 spans 16 amino acids. Per germline, CDR1 KGHDR and CDR2 SFDVKD. In DNA, the CDR3 is TGTGCCACCAGTGATTTGGGGACAGGGAGACGAGAGACCCAGTACTTC. Protein product: CATSDLGTGRRETQYF.

The rearrangement links TRBV9 to TRBJ1-3; no firm D call. This CDR3 region has 14 residues. The V end was cut by 2 bases, the J end by 2 bases, with 8 bases between. The germline gives CDR1 SGDLS, CDR2 YYNGEE. CDR3 amino acids: CASSVGAPGNTIYF. The CDR3 nucleotides read TGTGCCAGCAGCGTGGGAGCGCCTGGAAACACCATATATTTT.

V usage is TRBV10-1 and J usage is TRBJ1-3, with 7 bases identical to TRBD1. Trimming removed 3 bases from V and 0 bases from J; junction bases left unmatched: 8. The CDR3 has 17 residues. CDR1 and CDR2 from the germline V gene are WNHNN and SYGVQD (reference sequence). The CDR3 is CASSEKDRSHSGNTIYF. The CDR3 DNA sequence: TGCGCCAGCAGTGAAAAGGACAGGAGCCACTCTGGAAACACCATATATTTT.

DNA of the CDR3: TGTGCCAGCGGAATTGCGGGTTTCCCCAATCAGCCCCAGCATTTT. This codes for CASGIAGFPNQPQHF. The J gene is TRBJ1-5, the V gene TRBV28, with D uncertain. Germline CDR1 and CDR2: MDHEN and SYDVKM. Trimming removed 8 bases from V and 3 bases from J, with 17 bases in between. The CDR3 loop spans 15 amino acids. The full variable domain, rest sourced from reference TRBV28 and TRBJ1-5, is DVKVTQSSRYLVKRTGEKVFLECVQDMDHENMFWYRQDPGLGLRLIYFSYDVKMKEKGDIPEGYSVSREKKERFSLILESASTNQTSMYLCASGIAGFPNQPQHFGDGTRLSIL.

The chain recombines TRBV7-3 with TRBJ2-1, with TRBD2 identical over 8 bases. The germline V gene has CDR1 SGHTA and CDR2 FQGTGA. The trim removed 1 base at V and 0 bases at J, leaving 8 bases unmatched. The CDR3 extends over 18 amino acids. The CDR3 coding sequence is TGTGCCAGCAGCTTAATGAGTTCTGCGGGGGGCTCCTACAATGAGCAGTTCTTC. Protein sequence: CASSLMSSAGGSYNEQFF.

The chain couples TRBV15 to TRBJ2-4; TRBD1 matches at 7 bases. CDR1 and CDR2 from the germline V gene are LNHNV and YYDKDF (reference sequence). Trimming at V came to 0 bases and at J to 0 bases, leaving 5 bases not matched to a gene. This CDR3 region has 17 residues. CDR3 sequence reads: CATSRDWDSLAKNIQYF. The CDR3 bases are TGTGCCACCAGCAGAGATTGGGACAGCCTAGCCAAAAACATTCAGTACTTC.

The genes are TRBV9 and TRBJ2-5; 7 bases agree with TRBD1. V lost 4 bases, J lost 5 bases, and 11 bases stayed unmatched. This CDR3 spans 15 amino acids. Looked up from germline, CDR1 is SGDLS and CDR2 is YYNGEE. CDR3 loop: CASSLTGTEGETQYF. As DNA, the CDR3 is TGTGCCAGCAGCTTGACCGGGACAGAGGGTGAGACCCAGTACTTC. Full variable domain (missing parts from reference TRBV9 and TRBJ2-5): DSGVTQTPKHLITATGQRVTLRCSPRSGDLSVYWYQQSLDQGLQFLIQYYNGEERAKGNILERFSAQQFPDLHSELNLSSLELGDSALYFCASSLTGTEGETQYFGPGTRLLVL.

This clone was found a few times. V and J are TRBV12-5 and TRBJ1-5, with 10 bases fitting TRBD1. CDR1 is LGHNT and CDR2 is FRNRAP in the germline V gene. J lost 7 bases, V lost 4 bases, and 7 bases had no gene match. The CDR3 extends over 15 amino acids. The CDR3 here is CASGSMTGGVQPQHF. The CDR3 coding sequence is TGTGCTAGTGGTTCCATGACAGGGGGCGTGCAGCCCCAGCATTTT.

This clone has just a few counts. V and J are TRBV7-2 and TRBJ2-5; 13 bases agree with TRBD2. Unmatched junction bases numbered 9, after V lost 3 bases and J lost 5 bases. From germline, CDR1 is SGHTA and CDR2 FQGNSA. This CDR3 comprises 17 residues. The CDR3 reads CASSFGLAGASGETQYF. CDR3 DNA sequence: TGTGCCAGCAGCTTTGGACTAGCGGGGGCCTCAGGGGAGACCCAGTACTTC.

The chain has TRBV18 and TRBJ1-2; D not resolved. CDR3 length equals 14 residues. V was clipped by 3 bases and J by 5 bases, with 13 bases between them. CDR1 and CDR2 (germline): KGHSH, LQKENI. As DNA, the CDR3 is TGTGCCAGCTCACCCGGTGTCGGGGAGTATGGCTACACCTTC. It translates to CASSPGVGEYGYTF.

The chain combines TRBV5-6 with TRBJ1-2; the D is unclear. Germline lookup yields CDR1 SGHDT and CDR2 YYEEEE. CDR3 length equals 13 residues. Trimming removed 6 bases at V and 2 bases at J, with 11 bases between. CDR3 loop: CASTPAGNYGYTF. The CDR3 DNA reads TGTGCCAGCACCCCGGCGGGAAACTATGGCTACACCTTC.

V is TRBV11-2 and J is TRBJ1-2, with 9 bases lining up with TRBD1. CDR3 length: 15 residues. The V segment lost 4 bases and the J segment 3 bases; nucleotides outside the gene matches: 6. Germline V gene data show CDR1 as SGHAT and CDR2 as FQNNGV. The CDR3 protein is CASSSTGGTDYGYTF. For the CDR3, the DNA is TGTGCCAGCAGCTCAACAGGGGGCACCGACTATGGCTACACCTTC.

This chain joins TRBV4-3 and TRBJ1-2; TRBD1 agrees at 7 bases. With V trimmed by 0 bases and J by 8 bases, 6 bases remained unmatched. This CDR3 region has 14 residues. Germline lookup yields CDR1 LGHNA and CDR2 YSLEER. The CDR3 region is CASSQEGGVSGYTF. In nucleotides, the CDR3 is TGCGCCAGCAGCCAAGAAGGGGGCGTCAGCGGCTACACCTTC.

This sequence joins TRBV10-2 and TRBJ1-5; D call uncertain. The length of the CDR3 is 13 residues. Germline V gene sequence: CDR1 WSHSY, CDR2 SAAADI. V lost 7 bases and J 2 bases, leaving 9 bases between the germline ends. The CDR3 DNA reads as TGCGCCAGCATGGCGGGAGGCAATCAGCCCCAGCATTTT. This encodes CASMAGGNQPQHF.

The chain combines TRBV7-8 with TRBJ2-3, with D possibly TRBD2 on 6 matching bases. V lost 2 bases, J lost 6 bases, and 9 bases lay in between. This CDR3 spans 13 amino acids. Germline loops: CDR1 SGHVS, CDR2 FQNEAQ. CDR3 DNA sequence: TGTGCCAGCAGCTTAAAGGGACTTGATACGCAGTATTTT. Translating gives CASSLKGLDTQYF.

With regard to this clone: The DNA is left out, because the CDR3 cannot be placed on it with certainty; the CDR3 is given as TCRdb lists it. The V and J genes are TRBV6-1 and TRBJ2-7; the listed D gene, TRBD2, was not tested against the DNA. The germline V gene has CDR1 MNHNS and CDR2 SASEGT. The CDR3 totals 14 residues, both ends included. This CDR3 reads CASSEVGEGAAGYF.